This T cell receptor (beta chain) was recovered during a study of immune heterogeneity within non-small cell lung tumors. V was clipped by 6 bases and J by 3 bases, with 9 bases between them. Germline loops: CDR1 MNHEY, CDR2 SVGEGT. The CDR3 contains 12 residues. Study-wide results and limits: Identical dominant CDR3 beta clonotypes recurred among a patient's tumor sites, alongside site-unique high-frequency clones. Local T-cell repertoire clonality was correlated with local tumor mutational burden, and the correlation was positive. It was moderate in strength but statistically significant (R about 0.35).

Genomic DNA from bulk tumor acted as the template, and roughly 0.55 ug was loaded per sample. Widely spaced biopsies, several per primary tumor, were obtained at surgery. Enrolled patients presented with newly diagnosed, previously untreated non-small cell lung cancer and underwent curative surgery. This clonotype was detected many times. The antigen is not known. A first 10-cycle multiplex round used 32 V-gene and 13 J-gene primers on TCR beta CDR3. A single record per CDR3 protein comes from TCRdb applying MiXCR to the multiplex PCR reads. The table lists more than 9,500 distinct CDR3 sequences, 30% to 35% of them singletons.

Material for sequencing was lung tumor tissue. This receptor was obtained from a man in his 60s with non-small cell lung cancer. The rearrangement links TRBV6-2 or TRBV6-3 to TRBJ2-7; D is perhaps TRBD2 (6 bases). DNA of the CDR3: TGTGCCAGCAGGGGGGACTTCTACGAGCAGTACTTC. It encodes CASRGDFYEQYF.